The present T cell receptor (beta chain) was sequenced within a study of T cell responses to AZD1222 COVID-19 vaccine. Overall study: Analyses pooled second doses at about 4 or about 12 weeks. Study-wide results and limits: Repertoires were sampled only after the peak T cell response. Donors, mostly white British, included more females; clonal diversity was possibly underestimated. AZD1222 recipients seropositive at baseline numbered only six or seven.

TCRdb's copy holds only in-frame clones and misses some; the assay was immunoSEQ multiplex PCR. The sample holds some 110,000 clones; less than 90% are singletons and the top ten take roughly 4.4%. The V gene's germline CDR1 is MDHEN and CDR2 SYDVKM. This CDR3 comprises 19 residues. Trimming cost V 2 bases and J 7 bases, with 24 bases left between them. A remark on this clone: The antigen is not known.

The clonotype was recovered from an adult in good health. Material: peripheral blood, obtained on day 0 of AZD1222 vaccination. The V gene is TRBV28, the J gene TRBJ1-6, with D tentatively TRBD1 (5 bases). The CDR3 loop reads CASSLNIRREAKGNSPLHF. The CDR3 DNA is TGTGCCAGCAGTTTAAATATCCGTCGGGAGGCGAAGGGGAATTCACCCCTCCACTTT.